This T cell receptor (beta chain) was documented in a study of blood T cell repertoires in COVID-19. Measured with immunoSEQ multiplex PCR; TCRdb has only the in-frame clones, and not every one. The sample includes roughly 410,000 clones, 89% of them seen just once. V shed 1 base and J shed 5 bases, with 6 bases lying between them. The CDR3 is 12 residues long. CDR1 GTSNPN and CDR2 SVGIG come from the germline V gene (reference sequence). The chain carries TRBV30 and TRBJ1-5; D gene unclear. What was sequenced was peripheral blood. This receptor was taken from a man aged 35 to 55 with acute or convalescent COVID-19. The DNA of the CDR3 is TGTGCCTGGAGTGGAGTGGATCAGCCCCAGCATTTT. Translated: CAWSGVDQPQHF.